These 14 T cell receptor beta chains were all obtained from the same sample, sequenced in a study of early T cells in non-severe SARS-CoV-2 infection. Each CDR3 protein gets one entry after TCRdb re-called the 5' RACE reads with MiXCR. The sample holds approximately 71,000 distinct CDR3 sequences, roughly a tenth seen once. The sequencing input was whole blood. The receptors were gathered from an adult who was a healthcare worker with PCR-confirmed SARS-CoV-2 infection or an uninfected control (not recorded which).

This clonotype was observed a handful of times. The chain links TRBV12-3 or TRBV12-4 to TRBJ1-1; D is possibly TRBD1 (5 bases). V was pared by 5 bases and J by 9 bases, with 13 bases between. The CDR3 runs 12 residues. The CDR3 DNA reads as TGTGCCAGCAGTCCGACAGCGACCCAAGCTTTCTTT. Translation: CASSPTATQAFF.

Ten or more counts support this clonotype. J is TRBJ2-5 and V is TRBV12-5; weak D call: TRBD1 (5 bases). There are 12 residues in the CDR3. V was trimmed by 6 bases and J by 3 bases, leaving 8 bases between them. The V gene's germline CDR1 is LGHNT and CDR2 FRNRAP. The CDR3 sequence: CASGVTEETQYF. The DNA of the CDR3 is TGTGCTAGTGGAGTGACAGAAGAGACCCAGTACTTC.

This clonotype has just a few counts. The CDR3 sequence: CASSFKATTEAFF. CDR3 DNA sequence: TGCGCCAGCAGCTTCAAAGCCACCACTGAAGCTTTCTTT. The rearrangement joins TRBV5-1 to TRBJ1-1; no clear D gene. CDR1 SGHRS and CDR2 YFSETQ come from the germline V gene. This CDR3 has 13 amino acids. Deletions cut 2 bases from V and 4 bases from J, with 9 bases between.

This clonotype showed up just a few times. This rearrangement joins TRBV5-1 to TRBJ1-6; perhaps TRBD1 as D (6 bases). This CDR3 spans 15 amino acids. Trimming cost V 1 base and J 8 bases, with 13 bases left between them. CDR1 is SGHRS and CDR2 is YFSETQ in the germline V gene. The CDR3 spells CASSLRGSVDSPLHF. Written as DNA, the CDR3 is TGCGCCAGCAGCTTGAGGGGGTCGGTTGATTCACCCCTCCACTTT.

This clonotype was counted a few times. The V gene is TRBV10-3, the J gene TRBJ2-7; D possibly corresponds to TRBD2 (6 bases). V lost 3 bases to trimming and J lost 0 bases, with 12 bases between them. This CDR3 has 15 residues. CDR1 ENHRY and CDR2 SYGVKD come from the germline V gene. The CDR3 DNA reads TGTGCCATCAGTGAAGTCGCTAGCGACTCCTACGAGCAGTACTTC. It codes for CAISEVASDSYEQYF.

The chain employs TRBV6-5 and TRBJ2-7; D ambiguous. The germline gives CDR1 MNHEY, CDR2 SVGAGI. The V gene lost 11 bases and the J gene lost 3 bases, with 14 bases spanning the gap. The CDR3 consists of 12 residues. The CDR3 region has the DNA TGTGCCGACCACCGGGCCTACTACGAGCAGTACTTC. Translation: CADHRAYYEQYF.

This clonotype was found many times. The chain uses TRBV4-3 and TRBJ2-5; D call uncertain. The germline V and J ends were trimmed by 0 bases and 5 bases, with 7 bases remaining between them. The CDR3 is made up of 13 amino acids. Germline loops: CDR1 LGHNA, CDR2 YSLEER. CDR3 sequence reads: CASSQETAETQYF. In DNA form, the CDR3 reads TGCGCCAGCAGCCAAGAAACCGCGGAGACCCAGTACTTC.

V and J are TRBV14 and TRBJ1-2; D is unresolved. CDR1 and CDR2 (germline): SGHDN, FVKESK. V was clipped by 8 bases and J by 2 bases, with 12 bases between them. CDR3 length: 13 amino acids. CDR3 residues: CASGPTGNYGYTF. DNA for the CDR3: TGTGCCAGCGGACCGACCGGGAACTATGGCTACACCTTC. Full variable domain (outside the CDR3, taken from reference TRBV14 and TRBJ1-2): EAGVTQFPSHSVIEKGQTVTLRCDPISGHDNLYWYRRVMGKEIKFLLHFVKESKQDESGMPNNRFLAERTGGTYSTLKVQPAELEDSGVYFCASGPTGNYGYTFGSGTRLTVV.

In regard to this clonotype: Compared with germline, one end of the junction differs, possibly owing to a read error. The V gene is TRBV28, the J gene TRBJ1-4; D remains unclear. Germline values: CDR1 MDHEN, CDR2 SYDVKM. The CDR3 is 18 residues long. This CDR3 is CASSLYSFLPATNEKLIF. The CDR3 nucleotides are TGTGCCAGCAGTTTATACAGTTTTCTACCCGCAACTAATGAAAAACTGATTTTT.

V usage is TRBV7-8 and J usage is TRBJ2-5; unclear D gene. In germline, CDR1 is SGHVS, CDR2 FQNEAQ. The CDR3 is 14 residues long. V was pared by 0 bases and J by 2 bases, with 7 bases between. CDR3 DNA sequence: TGTGCCAGCAGCTTAGCTAATTTACAAGAGACCCAGTACTTC. Its translation is CASSLANLQETQYF.

This clonotype has just a few counts. The rearrangement links TRBV12-3 or TRBV12-4 to TRBJ2-2; TRBD2 agrees at 10 bases. The trim removed 4 bases at V and 5 bases at J, leaving 4 bases unmatched. The CDR3 is 15 residues long. CDR3 region: CASSSSGRGTGELFF. The CDR3, as DNA: TGTGCCAGCAGTTCTAGCGGGAGAGGGACCGGGGAGCTGTTTTTT.

This clonotype came up once. The J gene is TRBJ2-4, the V gene TRBV21-1; the table's D call, TRBD1, has no DNA check behind it. TRBV21-1 is shown as a pseudogene. The CDR3 runs to 14 residues. The CDR3 here is CASSKSRVGNIQYF. The CDR3 DNA reads TGTGCCAGCAGCAAATCCAGGGTAGGAAACATTCAGTACTTC.

The chain uses TRBV4-2 and TRBJ2-1; 11 bases fit TRBD2. CDR3 length: 16 residues. J was trimmed by 7 bases and V by 2 bases; bases with no gene match: 7. The germline CDR1 and CDR2 sequences are LGHNA and YNFKEQ. CDR3 residues: CASSQFSGRDRNEQFF. In DNA, the CDR3 is TGTGCCAGCAGCCAATTTAGCGGGAGGGATAGGAATGAGCAGTTCTTC.

Only a few counts were recorded for this clonotype. One end of the junction fails to match germline, which may point to a read error. The gene calls are TRBV5-1 and TRBJ2-2; a possible D gene is TRBD1 (6 bases). The CDR3 is made up of 15 amino acids. The germline CDR1 and CDR2 sequences are SGHRS and YFSETQ. In nucleotides, the CDR3 is TGTGCCAGCAGACCGGGACATTCGATCACCGGGGAGCTGTTTTTT. It translates to CASRPGHSITGELFF. The full variable domain, completed using reference TRBV5-1 and TRBJ2-2, is KAGVTQTPRYLIKTRGQQVTLSCSPISGHRSVSWYQQTPGQGLQFLFEYFSETQRNKGNFPGRFSGRQFSNSRSEMNVSTLELGDSALYLCASRPGHSITGELFFGEGSRLTVL.